The T cell receptor (beta chain) described here comes from a study of cytomegalovirus exposure and HLA in healthy donors. Worth noting for this clone: Its specificity is not known.

Vbeta (60) and Jbeta (13) primers were used in the PCR. Method: immunoSEQ multiplex PCR; TCRdb's copy keeps in-frame clones and lacks some. The table records 200,000 to 250,000 clones, 70% to 90% of them present only once. CDR1 and CDR2 (germline): MDHEN, SYDVKM. The CDR3 loop spans 15 amino acids. V was pared by 2 bases and J by 4 bases, with 13 bases between. General study results and limits: Among TCR sequences, most were rare, though some public TCRs appeared in many donors. Later on, analysis showed that most CMV-associated TCR beta chains appeared to be HLA-restricted.

The receptor's source is a human donor in good health. The V call is TRBV28, the J call TRBJ2-3; a weak D match, TRBD2 (7 bases). The sample comprised PBMCs. In nucleotides, the CDR3 is TGTGCCAGCAGTTTAGAGCAGGGGAGGGCAGATACGCAGTATTTT. It yields the protein CASSLEQGRADTQYF.